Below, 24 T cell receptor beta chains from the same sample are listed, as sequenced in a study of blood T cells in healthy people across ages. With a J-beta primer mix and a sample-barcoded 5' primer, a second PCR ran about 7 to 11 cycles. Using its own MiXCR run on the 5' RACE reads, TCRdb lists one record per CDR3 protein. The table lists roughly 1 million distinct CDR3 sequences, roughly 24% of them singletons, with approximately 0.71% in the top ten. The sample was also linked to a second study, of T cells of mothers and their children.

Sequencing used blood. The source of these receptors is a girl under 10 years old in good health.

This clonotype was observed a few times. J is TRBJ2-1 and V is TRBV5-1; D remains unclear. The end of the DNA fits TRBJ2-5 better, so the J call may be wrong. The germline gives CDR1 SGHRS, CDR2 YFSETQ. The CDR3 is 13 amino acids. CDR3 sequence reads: CASSNRTLGTQYF. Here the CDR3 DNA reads TGCGCCAGCAGTAATAGGACCCTCGGAACCCAGTACTTC.

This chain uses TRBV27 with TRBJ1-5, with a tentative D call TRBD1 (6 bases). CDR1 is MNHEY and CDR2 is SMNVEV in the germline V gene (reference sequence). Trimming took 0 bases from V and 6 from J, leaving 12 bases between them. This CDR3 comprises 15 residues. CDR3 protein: CASSLSLQGLQPQHF. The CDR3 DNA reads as TGTGCCAGCAGTTTATCTTTACAGGGCCTTCAGCCCCAGCATTTT.

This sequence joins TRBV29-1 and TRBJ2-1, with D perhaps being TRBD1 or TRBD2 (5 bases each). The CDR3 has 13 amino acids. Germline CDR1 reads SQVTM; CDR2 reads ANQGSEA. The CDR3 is CSTGTIVSNEQFF. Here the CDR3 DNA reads TGCAGTACCGGGACCATCGTCTCAAATGAGCAGTTCTTC.

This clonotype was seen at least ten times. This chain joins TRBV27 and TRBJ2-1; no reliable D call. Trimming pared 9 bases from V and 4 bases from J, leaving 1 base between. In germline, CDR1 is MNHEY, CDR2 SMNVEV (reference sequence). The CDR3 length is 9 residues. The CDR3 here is CARYNEQFF. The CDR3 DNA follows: TGTGCCAGATACAATGAGCAGTTCTTC.

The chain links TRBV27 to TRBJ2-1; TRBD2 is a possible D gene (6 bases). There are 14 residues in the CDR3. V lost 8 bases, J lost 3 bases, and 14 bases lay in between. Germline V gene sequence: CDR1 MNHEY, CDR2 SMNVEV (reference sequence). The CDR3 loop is CASRESLGYNEQFF. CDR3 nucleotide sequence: TGTGCCAGCCGGGAGAGTCTGGGCTACAATGAGCAGTTCTTC.

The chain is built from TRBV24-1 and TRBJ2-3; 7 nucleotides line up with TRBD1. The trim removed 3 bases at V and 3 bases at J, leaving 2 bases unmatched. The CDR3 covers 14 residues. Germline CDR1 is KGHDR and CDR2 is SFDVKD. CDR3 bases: TGTGCCACCAGTGATGGGGACAGAACAGATACGCAGTATTTT. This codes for CATSDGDRTDTQYF.

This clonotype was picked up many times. This CDR3 is CASSHGFHEKLFF. The CDR3, as DNA: TGCGCCAGCAGCCACGGGTTTCATGAAAAACTGTTTTTT. The chain joins TRBV4-3 to TRBJ1-4; D is unresolved. The CDR3 loop spans 13 amino acids. Between the trimmed V and J ends, which lost 3 bases and 6 bases, there was a span of 8 bases. Germline CDR1 LGHNA, CDR2 YSLEER.

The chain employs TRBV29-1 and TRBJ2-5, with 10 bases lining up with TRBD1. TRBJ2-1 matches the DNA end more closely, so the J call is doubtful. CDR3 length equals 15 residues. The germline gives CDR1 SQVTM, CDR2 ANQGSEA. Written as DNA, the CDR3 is TGCAGCGTCCTTATGGACAGGGGGTCGAAGGGTGAGCAGTTCTTC. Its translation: CSVLMDRGSKGEQFF.

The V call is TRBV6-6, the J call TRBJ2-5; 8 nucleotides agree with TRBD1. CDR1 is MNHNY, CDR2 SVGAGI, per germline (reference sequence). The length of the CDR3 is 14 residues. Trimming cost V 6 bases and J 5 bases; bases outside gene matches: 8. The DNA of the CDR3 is TGTGCCAGCAGAACAGGGGGTCTGGTGGAGACCCAGTACTTC. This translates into CASRTGGLVETQYF.

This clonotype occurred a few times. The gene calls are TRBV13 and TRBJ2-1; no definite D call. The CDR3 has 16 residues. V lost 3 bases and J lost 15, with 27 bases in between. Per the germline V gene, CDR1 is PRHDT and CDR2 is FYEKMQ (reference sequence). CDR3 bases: TGTGCCAGCAGCTTCGGTTACAATTGGTCGCAGATGAGGCTGTTCTTC. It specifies CASSFGYNWSQMRLFF. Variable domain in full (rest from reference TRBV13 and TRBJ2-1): AAGVIQSPRHLIKEKRETATLKCYPIPRHDTVYWYQQGPGQDPQFLISFYEKMQSDKGSIPDRFSAQQFSDYHSELNMSSLELGDSALYFCASSFGYNWSQMRLFFGPGTRLTVL.

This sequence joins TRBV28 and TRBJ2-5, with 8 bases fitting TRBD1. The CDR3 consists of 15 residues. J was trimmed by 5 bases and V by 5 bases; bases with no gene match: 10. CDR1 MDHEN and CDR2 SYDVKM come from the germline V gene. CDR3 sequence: CASSGQGRDMETQYF. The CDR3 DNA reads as TGTGCCAGCAGTGGACAGGGTAGGGACATGGAGACCCAGTACTTC. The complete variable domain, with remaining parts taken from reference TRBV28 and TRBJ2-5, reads DVKVTQSSRYLVKRTGEKVFLECVQDMDHENMFWYRQDPGLGLRLIYFSYDVKMKEKGDIPEGYSVSREKKERFSLILESASTNQTSMYLCASSGQGRDMETQYFGPGTRLLVL.

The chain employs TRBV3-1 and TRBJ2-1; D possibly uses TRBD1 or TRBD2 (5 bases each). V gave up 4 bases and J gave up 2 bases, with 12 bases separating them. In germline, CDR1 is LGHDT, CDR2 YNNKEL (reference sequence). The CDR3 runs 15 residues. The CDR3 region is CASSPQRTPYNEQFF. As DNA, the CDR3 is TGTGCCAGCAGCCCCCAGCGGACACCCTACAATGAGCAGTTCTTC.

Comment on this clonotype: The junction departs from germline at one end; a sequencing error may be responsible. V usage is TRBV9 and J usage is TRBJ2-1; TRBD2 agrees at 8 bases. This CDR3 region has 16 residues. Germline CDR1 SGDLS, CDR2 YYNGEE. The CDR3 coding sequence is TGTGCCGGCAGCCAACAAACTAGCGGCTCCTACAATGAGCAGTTCTTC. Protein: CAGSQQTSGSYNEQFF.

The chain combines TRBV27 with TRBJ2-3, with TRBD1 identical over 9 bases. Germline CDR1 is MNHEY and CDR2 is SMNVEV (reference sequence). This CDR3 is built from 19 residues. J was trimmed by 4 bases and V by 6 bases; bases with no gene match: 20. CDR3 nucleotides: TGTGCCAGCAGCCTGGGATTCAGACCCGGGACAGGGACCTCAGATACGCAGTATTTT. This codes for CASSLGFRPGTGTSDTQYF.

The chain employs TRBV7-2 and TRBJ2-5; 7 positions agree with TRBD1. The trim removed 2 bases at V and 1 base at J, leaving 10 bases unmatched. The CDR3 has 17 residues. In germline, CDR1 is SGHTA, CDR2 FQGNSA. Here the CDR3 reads CASSLSRSQGVQETQYF. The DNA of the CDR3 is TGTGCCAGCAGCTTAAGTCGGTCTCAGGGGGTCCAAGAGACCCAGTACTTC. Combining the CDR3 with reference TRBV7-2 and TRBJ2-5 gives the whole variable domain GAGVSQSPSNKVTEKGKDVELRCDPISGHTALYWYRQSLGQGLEFLIYFQGNSAPDKSGLPSDRFSAERTGGSVSTLTIQRTQQEDSAVYLCASSLSRSQGVQETQYFGPGTRLLVL.

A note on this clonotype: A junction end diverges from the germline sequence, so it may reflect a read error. As DNA, the CDR3 is TGTGCCAGCAGCCCCTCGACAGAGCTGAACACCAGGGAGCTGTTTTTT. Amino acid sequence: CASSPSTELNTRELFF. The rearrangement joins TRBV7-9 to TRBJ2-2, with D maybe TRBD1 (5 bases). CDR3 length: 16 amino acids. The germline CDR1 and CDR2 sequences are SEHNR and FQNEAQ (reference sequence).

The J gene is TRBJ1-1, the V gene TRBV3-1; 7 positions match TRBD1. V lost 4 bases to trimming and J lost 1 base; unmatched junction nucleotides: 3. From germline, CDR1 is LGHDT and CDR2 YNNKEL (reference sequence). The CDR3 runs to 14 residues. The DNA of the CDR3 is TGTGCCAGCAGCCCCCGGGACAGGAACACTGAAGCTTTCTTT. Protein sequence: CASSPRDRNTEAFF.

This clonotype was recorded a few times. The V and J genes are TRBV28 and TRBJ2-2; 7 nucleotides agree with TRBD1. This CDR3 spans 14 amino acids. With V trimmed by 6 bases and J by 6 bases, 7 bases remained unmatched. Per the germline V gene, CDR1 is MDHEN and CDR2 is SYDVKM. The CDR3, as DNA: TGTGCCAGCAGCACAGGGGTGGATGCCGGGGAGCTGTTTTTT. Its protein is CASSTGVDAGELFF.

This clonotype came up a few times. CDR3 nucleotides: TGTGCCAGCAGTTTACCAGGGCGGGAGCAGTTCTTC. As protein: CASSLPGREQFF. The rearrangement uses TRBV28 and TRBJ2-5, with TRBD1 as a possible D gene (5 bases). The end of the DNA aligns better with TRBJ2-1, so the J call may be wrong. This CDR3 has 12 residues. Germline V gene sequence: CDR1 MDHEN, CDR2 SYDVKM.

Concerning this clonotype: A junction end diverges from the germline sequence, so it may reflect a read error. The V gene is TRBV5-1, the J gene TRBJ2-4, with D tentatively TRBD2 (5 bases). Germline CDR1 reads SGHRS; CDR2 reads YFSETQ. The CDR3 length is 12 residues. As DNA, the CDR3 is TGCGTCAGCAGCGTCCTCCCGGGGAGTGTGTTCTTC. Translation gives CVSSVLPGSVFF.

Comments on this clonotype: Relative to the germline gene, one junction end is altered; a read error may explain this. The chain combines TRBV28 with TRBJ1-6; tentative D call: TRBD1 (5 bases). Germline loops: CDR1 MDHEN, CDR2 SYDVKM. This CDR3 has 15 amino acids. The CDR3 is CASNARQSYNSPLHF. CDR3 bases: TGTGCCAGCAACGCCCGACAGAGTTATAATTCACCCCTTCACTTT.

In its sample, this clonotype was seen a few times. CDR3 loop: CASSPGGHSNQPQHF. The CDR3 region has the DNA TGTGCCAGCAGTCCAGGGGGCCATAGCAATCAGCCCCAGCATTTT. The chain combines TRBV27 with TRBJ1-5; 8 bases map to TRBD1. Germline V gives CDR1 MNHEY, CDR2 SMNVEV (reference sequence). V trimming: 5 bases; J trimming: 0 bases; junction bases outside the gene matches: 3. CDR3 length equals 15 residues.

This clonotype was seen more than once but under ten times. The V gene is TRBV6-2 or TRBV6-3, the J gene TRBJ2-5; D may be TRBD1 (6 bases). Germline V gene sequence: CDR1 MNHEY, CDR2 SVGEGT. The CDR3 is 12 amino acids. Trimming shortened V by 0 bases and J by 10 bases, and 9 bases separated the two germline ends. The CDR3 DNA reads TGTGCCAGCAGTTACTCATCACAGGGCCAGTACTTC. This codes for CASSYSSQGQYF.

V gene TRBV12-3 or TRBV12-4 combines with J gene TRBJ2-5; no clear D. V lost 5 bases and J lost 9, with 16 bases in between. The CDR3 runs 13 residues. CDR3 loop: CASSTMDGGAQYF. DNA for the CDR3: TGTGCCAGCAGTACCATGGACGGTGGGGCCCAGTACTTC.